This T cell receptor (beta chain) was sequenced in a study of T cell responses to AZD1222 COVID-19 vaccine. General study points: Vaccine-associated CD4 TCRs spanned spike, dominant at 160-218 and 743-854. Donor demographics were predominantly white British with a female majority; clonal diversity may be underestimated.

The data were produced by immunoSEQ multiplex PCR, yet TCRdb's version contains in-frame clones alone and is incomplete. The table shows about 150,000 clones, with 90% to 95% occurring only once. Remarks on this clone: The antigen remains unidentified.

This sequence originates from an adult who received the AZD1222 COVID-19 vaccine. The sequencing here drew on peripheral blood, taken 28 days after the second AZD1222 dose.

The chain's CDR3 is CASSLSKGGTTEAFF. As DNA, the CDR3 is TGTGCCAGCAGTTTATCGAAGGGGGGGACAACTGAAGCTTTCTTT. This chain uses TRBV27 with TRBJ1-1; perhaps TRBD1 as D (6 bases). The CDR3 is 15 residues long. The V end lost 0 bases, the J end lost 5 bases, and 13 bases lay between the germline ends. The germline CDR1 and CDR2 sequences are MNHEY and SMNVEV (reference sequence).